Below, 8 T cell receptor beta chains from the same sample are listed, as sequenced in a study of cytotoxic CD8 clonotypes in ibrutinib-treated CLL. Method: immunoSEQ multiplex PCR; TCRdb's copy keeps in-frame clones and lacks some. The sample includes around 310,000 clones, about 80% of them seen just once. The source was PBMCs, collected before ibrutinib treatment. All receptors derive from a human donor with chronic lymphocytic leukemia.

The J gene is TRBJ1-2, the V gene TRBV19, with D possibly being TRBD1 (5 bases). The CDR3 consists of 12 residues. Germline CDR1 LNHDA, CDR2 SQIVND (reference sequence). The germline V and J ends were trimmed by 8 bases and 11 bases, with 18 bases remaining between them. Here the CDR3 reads CASSTGTLQYTF. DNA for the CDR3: TGTGCCAGTTCCACCGGGACGCTACAATACACCTTC.

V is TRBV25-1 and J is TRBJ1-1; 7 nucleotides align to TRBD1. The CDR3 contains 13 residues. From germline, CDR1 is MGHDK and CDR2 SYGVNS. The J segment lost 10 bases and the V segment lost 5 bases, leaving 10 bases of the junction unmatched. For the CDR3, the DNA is TGTGCCAGCAGTCAACAAGACAGGGCCGTAGCTTTCTTT. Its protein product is CASSQQDRAVAFF.

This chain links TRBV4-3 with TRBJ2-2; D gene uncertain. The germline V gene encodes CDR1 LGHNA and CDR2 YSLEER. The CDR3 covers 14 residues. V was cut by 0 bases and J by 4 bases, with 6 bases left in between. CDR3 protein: CASSQDRATGELFF. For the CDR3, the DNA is TGCGCCAGCAGCCAAGATCGGGCCACCGGGGAGCTGTTTTTT.

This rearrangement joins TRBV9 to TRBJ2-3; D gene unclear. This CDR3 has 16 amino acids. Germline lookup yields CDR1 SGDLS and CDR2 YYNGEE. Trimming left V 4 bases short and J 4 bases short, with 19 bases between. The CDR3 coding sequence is TGTGCCAGCAGCTTTGGACCGGGCCCCACTCCAGATACGCAGTATTTT. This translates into CASSFGPGPTPDTQYF.

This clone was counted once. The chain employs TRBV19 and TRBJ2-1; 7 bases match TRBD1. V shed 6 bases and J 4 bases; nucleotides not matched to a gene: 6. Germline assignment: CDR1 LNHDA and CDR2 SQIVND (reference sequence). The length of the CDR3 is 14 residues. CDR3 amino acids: CASSEGARYNEQFF. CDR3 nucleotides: TGTGCCAGTAGCGAGGGGGCGCGTTACAATGAGCAGTTCTTC. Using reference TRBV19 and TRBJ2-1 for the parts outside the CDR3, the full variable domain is DGGITQSPKYLFRKEGQNVTLSCEQNLNHDAMYWYRQDPGQGLRLIYYSQIVNDFQKGDIAEGYSVSREKKESFPLTVTSAQKNPTAFYLCASSEGARYNEQFFGPGTRLTVL.

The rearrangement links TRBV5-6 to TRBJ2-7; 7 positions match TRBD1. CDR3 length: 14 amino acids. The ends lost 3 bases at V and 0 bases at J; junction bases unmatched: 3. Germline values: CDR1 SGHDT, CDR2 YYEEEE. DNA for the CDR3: TGTGCCAGCAGCTCGACAGGGAGCTCCTACGAGCAGTACTTC. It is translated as CASSSTGSSYEQYF.

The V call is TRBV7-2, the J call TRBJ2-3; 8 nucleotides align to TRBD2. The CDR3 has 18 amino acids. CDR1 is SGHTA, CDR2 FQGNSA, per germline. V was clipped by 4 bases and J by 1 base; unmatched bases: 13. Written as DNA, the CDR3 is TGTGCCAGCAGCTCTCCTGGCGGCGGGAGGTTTCGCACAGATACGCAGTATTTT. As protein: CASSSPGGGRFRTDTQYF.

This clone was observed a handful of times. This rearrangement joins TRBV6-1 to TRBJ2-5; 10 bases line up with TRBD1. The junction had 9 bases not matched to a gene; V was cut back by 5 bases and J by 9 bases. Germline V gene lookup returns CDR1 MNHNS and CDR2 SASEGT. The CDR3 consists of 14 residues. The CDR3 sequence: CASSTDRGVGAQYF. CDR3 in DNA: TGTGCCAGCAGTACGGACAGGGGGGTAGGGGCCCAGTACTTC.